The entry below describes one TCR beta chain. Its target is unknown. One end of the junction fails to match germline, which may point to a read error. This CDR3 region has 12 residues. Germline lookup yields CDR1 LNHDA and CDR2 SQIVND (reference sequence). Each patient came to thyroid surgery without any prior treatment (of any kind). This sample was taken from a study of metastatic and nonmetastatic thyroid tumors. Overall study: The study looked at repertoires side by side in blood and in tumor or nodule tissue from malignant and benign thyroid patients. Study-wide findings and caveats: Versus benign nodules, malignant thyroid tumors reportedly had significantly higher TCR beta diversity, in blood and tumor.

Original processing notes: Clinicopathological groups of papillary thyroid cancer showed CDR3 differences that were used to build a distant-metastasis classifier. TCRdb called clones again from the PCR reads with MiXCR. These V and J calls derive from TCRdb rather than the authors' analysis. The sample lists about 28,000 clones; more than 20% were seen once. Sequencing used blood. This receptor was identified in a female donor with papillary thyroid cancer or a benign thyroid nodule (not recorded which). Some clones in this sample may be carry-over from other donors' samples. The chain carries TRBV19 and TRBJ1-2, with D unresolved. This CDR3 reads CANSTKLYGYTF. The CDR3, as DNA: TGTGCCAATAGTACGAAGCTATATGGCTACACCTTC.